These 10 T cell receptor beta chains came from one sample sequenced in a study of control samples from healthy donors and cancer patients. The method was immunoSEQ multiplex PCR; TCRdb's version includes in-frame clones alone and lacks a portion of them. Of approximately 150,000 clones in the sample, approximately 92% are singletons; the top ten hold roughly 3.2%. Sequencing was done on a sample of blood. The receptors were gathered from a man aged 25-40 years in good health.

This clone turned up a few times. This chain's CDR3 is CASSEIGRYSGNTIYF. DNA of the CDR3: TGTGCCAGCAGTGAGATTGGGAGATACTCTGGAAACACCATATATTTT. The chain has TRBV6-1 and TRBJ1-3; D remains ambiguous. The CDR3 length is 16 residues. The V and J ends lost 3 bases and 0 bases respectively, with 12 bases between them. Germline CDR1 and CDR2: MNHNS and SASEGT.

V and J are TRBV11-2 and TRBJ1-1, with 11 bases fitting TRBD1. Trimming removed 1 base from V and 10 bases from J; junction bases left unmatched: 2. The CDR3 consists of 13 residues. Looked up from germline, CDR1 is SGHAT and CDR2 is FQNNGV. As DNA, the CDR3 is TGTGCCAGCAGCTTAGCCGGGACAGGGGGAGCTTTCTTT. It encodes CASSLAGTGGAFF.

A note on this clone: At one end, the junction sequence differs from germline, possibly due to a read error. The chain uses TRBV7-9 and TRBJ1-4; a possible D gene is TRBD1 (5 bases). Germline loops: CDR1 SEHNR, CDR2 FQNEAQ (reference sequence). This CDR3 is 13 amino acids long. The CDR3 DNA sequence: TGTGCCAGCAGAGGGGTTACTAGTGAAAAACTGTTTTTT. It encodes CASRGVTSEKLFF.

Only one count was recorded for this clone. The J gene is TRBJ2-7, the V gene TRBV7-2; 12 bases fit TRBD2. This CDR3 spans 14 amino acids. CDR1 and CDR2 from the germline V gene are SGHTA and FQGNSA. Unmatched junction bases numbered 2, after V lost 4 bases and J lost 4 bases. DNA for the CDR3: TGTGCCAGCAGCTCTAGCGGGGGGGATTACGAGCAGTACTTC. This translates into CASSSSGGDYEQYF.

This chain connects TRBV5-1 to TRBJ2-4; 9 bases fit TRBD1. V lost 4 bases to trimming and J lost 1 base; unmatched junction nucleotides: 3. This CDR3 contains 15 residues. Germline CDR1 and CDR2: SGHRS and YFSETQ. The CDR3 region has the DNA TGCGCCAGCAGCCCGGGGACAGGGGCCAAAAACATTCAGTACTTC. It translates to CASSPGTGAKNIQYF.

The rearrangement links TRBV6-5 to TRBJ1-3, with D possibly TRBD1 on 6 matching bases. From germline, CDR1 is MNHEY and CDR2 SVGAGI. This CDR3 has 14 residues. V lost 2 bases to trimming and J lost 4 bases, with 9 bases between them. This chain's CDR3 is CASSYVQGGNTIYF. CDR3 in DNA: TGTGCCAGCAGTTACGTACAGGGAGGAAACACCATATATTTT.

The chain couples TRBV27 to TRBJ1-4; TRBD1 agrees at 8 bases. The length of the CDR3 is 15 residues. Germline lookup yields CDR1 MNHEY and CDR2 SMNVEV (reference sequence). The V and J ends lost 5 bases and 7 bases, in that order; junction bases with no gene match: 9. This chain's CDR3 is CASSDQGAPGEKLFF. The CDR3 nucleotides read TGTGCCAGCAGTGACCAGGGGGCGCCGGGTGAAAAACTGTTTTTT.

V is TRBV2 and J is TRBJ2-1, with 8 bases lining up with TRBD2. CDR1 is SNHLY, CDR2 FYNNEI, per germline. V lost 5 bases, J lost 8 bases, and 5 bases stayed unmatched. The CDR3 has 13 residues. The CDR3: CASSPGLADEQFF. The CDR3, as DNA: TGTGCCAGCAGTCCCGGACTAGCCGATGAGCAGTTCTTC.

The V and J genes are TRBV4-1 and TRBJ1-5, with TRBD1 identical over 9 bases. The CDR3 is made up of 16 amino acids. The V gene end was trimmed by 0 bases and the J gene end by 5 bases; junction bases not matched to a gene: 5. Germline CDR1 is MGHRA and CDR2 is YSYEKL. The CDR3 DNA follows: TGCGCCAGCAGCCAAGATATGGGACAGGGCTATCAGCCCCAGCATTTT. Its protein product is CASSQDMGQGYQPQHF.

CDR3 residues: CASSPGENTEAFF. Written as DNA, the CDR3 is TGTGCCAGCAGCCCAGGGGAGAACACTGAAGCTTTCTTT. The chain employs TRBV7-9 and TRBJ1-1; tentative D call: TRBD1 (6 bases). Between the trimmed V and J ends, which lost 5 bases and 1 base, there was a span of 8 bases. In germline, CDR1 is SEHNR, CDR2 FQNEAQ (reference sequence). This CDR3 comprises 13 residues.